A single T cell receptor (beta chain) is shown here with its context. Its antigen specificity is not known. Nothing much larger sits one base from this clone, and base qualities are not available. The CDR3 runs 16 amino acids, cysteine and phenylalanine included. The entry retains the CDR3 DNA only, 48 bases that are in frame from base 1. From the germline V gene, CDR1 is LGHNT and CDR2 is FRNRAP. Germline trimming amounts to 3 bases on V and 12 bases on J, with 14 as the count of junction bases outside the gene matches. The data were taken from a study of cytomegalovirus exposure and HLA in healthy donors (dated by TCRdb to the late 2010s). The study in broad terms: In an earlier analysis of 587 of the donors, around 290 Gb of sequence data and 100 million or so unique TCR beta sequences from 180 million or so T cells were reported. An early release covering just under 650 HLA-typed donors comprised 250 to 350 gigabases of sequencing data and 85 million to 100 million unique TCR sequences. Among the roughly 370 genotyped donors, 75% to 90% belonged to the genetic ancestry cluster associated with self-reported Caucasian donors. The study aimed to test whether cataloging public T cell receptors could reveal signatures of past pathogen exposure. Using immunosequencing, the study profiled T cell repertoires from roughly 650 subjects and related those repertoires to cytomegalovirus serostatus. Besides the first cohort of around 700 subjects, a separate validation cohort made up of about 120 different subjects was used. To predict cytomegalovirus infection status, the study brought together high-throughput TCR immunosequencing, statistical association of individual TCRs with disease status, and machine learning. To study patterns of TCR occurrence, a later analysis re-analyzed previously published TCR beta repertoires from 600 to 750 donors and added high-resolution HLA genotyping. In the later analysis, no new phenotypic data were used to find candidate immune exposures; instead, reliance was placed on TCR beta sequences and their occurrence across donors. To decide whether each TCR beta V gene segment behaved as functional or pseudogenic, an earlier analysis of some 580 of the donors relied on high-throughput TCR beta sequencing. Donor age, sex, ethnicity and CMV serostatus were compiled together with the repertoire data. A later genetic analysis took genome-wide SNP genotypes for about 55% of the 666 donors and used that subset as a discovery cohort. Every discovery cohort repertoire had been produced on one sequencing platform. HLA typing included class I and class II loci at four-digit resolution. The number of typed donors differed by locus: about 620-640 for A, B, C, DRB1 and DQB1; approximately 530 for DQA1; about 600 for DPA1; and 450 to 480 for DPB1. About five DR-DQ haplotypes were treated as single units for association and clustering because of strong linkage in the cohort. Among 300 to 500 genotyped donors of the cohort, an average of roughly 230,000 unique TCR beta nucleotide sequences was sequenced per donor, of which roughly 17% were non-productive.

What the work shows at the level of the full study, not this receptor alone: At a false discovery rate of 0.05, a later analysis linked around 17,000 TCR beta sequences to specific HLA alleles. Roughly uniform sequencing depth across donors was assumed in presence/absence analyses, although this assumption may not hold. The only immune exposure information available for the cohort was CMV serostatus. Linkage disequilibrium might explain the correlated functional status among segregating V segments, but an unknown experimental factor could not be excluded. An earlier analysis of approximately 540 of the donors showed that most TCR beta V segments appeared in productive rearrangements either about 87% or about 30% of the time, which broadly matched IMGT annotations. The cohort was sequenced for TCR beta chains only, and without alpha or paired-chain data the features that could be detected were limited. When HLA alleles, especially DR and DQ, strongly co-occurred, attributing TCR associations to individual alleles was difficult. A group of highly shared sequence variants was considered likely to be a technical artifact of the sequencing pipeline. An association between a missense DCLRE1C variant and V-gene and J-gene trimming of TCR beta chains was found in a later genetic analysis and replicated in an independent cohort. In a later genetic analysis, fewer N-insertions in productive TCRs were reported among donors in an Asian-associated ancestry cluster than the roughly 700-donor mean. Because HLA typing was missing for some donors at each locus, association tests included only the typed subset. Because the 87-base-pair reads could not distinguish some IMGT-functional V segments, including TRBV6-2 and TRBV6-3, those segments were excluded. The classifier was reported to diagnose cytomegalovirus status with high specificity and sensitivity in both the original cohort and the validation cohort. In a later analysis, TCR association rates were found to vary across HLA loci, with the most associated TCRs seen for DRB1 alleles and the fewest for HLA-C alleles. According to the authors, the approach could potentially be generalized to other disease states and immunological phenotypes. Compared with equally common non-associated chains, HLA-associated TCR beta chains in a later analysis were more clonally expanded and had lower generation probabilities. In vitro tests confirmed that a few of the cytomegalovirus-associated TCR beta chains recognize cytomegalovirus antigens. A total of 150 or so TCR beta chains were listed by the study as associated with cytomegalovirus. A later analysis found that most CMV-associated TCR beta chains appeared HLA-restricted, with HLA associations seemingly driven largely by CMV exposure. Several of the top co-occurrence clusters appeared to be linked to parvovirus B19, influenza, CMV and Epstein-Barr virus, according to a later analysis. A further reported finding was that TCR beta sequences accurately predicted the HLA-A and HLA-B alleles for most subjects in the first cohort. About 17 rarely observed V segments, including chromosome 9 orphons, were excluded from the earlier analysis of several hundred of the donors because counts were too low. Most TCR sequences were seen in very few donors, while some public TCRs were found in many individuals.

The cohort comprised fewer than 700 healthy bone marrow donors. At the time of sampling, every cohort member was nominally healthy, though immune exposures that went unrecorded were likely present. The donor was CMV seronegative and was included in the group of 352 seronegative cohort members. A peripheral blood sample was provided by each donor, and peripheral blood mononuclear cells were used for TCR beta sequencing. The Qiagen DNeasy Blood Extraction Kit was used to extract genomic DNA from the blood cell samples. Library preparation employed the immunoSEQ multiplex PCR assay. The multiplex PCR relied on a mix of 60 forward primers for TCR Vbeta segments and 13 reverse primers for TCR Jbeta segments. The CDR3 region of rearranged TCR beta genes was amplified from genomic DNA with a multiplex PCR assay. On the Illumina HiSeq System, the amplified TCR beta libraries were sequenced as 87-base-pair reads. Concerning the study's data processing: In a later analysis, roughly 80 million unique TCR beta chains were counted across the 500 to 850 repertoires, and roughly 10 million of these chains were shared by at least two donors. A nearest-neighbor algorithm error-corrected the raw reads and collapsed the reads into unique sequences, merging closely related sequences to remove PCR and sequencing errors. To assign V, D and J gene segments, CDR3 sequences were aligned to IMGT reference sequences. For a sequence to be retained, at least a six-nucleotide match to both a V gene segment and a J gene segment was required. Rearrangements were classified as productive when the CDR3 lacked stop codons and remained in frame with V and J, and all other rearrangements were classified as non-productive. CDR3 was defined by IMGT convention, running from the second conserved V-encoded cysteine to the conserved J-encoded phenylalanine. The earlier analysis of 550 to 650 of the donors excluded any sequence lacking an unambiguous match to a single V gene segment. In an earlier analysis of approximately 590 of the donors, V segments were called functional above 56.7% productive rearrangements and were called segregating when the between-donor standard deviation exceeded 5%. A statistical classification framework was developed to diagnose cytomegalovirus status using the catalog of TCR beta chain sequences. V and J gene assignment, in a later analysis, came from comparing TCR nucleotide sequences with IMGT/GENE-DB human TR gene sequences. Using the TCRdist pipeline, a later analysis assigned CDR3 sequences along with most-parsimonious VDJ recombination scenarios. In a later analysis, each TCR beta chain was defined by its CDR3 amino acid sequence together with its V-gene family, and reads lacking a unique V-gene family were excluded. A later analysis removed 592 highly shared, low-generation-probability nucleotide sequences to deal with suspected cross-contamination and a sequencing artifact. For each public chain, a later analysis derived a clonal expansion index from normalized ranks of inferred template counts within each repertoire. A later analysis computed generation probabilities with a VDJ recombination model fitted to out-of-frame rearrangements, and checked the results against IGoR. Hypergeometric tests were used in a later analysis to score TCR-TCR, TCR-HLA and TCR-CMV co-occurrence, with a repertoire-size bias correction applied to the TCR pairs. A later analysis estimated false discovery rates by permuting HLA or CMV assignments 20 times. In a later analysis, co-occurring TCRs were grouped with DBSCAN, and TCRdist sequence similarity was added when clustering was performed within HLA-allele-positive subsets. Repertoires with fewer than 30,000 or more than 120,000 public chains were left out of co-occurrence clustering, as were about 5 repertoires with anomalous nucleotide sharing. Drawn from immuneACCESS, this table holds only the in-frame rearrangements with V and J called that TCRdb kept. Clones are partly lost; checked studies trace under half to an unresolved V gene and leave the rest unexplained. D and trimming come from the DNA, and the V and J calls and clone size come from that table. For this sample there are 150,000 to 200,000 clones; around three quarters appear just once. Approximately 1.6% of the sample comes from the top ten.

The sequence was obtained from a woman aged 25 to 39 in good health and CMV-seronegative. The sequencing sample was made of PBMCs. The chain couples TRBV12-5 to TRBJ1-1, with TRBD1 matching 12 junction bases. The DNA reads TGTGCTAGTGGTTTAGGGACAGGGGGCGCATTCGAAGAGTCTTTCTTT. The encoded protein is CASGLGTGGAFEESFF.